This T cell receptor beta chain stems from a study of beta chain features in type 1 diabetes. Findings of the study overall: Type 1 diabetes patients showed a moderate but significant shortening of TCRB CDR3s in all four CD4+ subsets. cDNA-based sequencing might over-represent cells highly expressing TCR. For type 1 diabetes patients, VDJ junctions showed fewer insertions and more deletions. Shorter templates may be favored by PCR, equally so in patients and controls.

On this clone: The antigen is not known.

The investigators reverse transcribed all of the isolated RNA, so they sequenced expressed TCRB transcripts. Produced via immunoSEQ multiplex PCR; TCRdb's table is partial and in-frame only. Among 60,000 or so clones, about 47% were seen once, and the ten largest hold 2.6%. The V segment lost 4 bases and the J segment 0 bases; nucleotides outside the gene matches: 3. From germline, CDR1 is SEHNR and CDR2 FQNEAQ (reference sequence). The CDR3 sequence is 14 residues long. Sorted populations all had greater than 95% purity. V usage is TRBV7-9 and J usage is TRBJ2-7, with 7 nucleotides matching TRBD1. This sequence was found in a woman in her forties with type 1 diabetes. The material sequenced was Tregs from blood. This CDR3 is CASSSWDSSYEQYF. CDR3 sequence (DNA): TGTGCCAGCAGCTCCTGGGACAGCTCCTACGAGCAGTACTTC.